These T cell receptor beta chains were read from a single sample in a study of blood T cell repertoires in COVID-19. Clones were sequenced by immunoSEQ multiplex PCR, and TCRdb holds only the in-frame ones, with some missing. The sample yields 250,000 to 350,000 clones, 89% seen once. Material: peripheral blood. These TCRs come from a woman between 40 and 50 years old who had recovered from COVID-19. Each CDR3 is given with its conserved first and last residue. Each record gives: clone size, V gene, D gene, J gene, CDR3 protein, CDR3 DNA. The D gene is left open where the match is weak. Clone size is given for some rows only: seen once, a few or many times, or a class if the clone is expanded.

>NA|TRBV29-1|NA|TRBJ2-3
CSVQIPGPDTQYF
TGCAGCGTTCAAATACCTGGGCCAGATACGCAGTATTTT
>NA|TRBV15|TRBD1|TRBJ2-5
CATSGPPTGLQETQYF
TGTGCCACCAGCGGCCCTCCGACAGGGCTTCAAGAGACCCAGTACTTC
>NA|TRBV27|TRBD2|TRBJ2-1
CASSYLAGVYNEQFF
TGTGCCAGCAGTTATTTAGCGGGGGTCTACAATGAGCAGTTCTTC
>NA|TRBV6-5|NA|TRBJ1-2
CASRERYDSYTF
TGTGCCAGCCGGGAGAGATACGATAGCTACACCTTC
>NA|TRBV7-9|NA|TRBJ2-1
CASSFRSGTPNNEQFF
TGTGCCAGCAGCTTCCGATCCGGGACACCGAACAATGAGCAGTTCTTC
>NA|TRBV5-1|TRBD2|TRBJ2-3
CASSSGTSPDTQYF
TGCGCCAGCAGCTCCGGGACTAGCCCAGATACGCAGTATTTT
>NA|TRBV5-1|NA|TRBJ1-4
CASSLGAENEKLFF
TGCGCCAGCAGCTTGGGCGCCGAGAATGAAAAACTGTTTTTT
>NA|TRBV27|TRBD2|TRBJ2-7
CASSFGITGTSYEQYF
TGTGCCAGCAGTTTTGGTATTACCGGGACTAGCTACGAGCAGTACTTC
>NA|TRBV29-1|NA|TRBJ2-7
CSVGGGATYEQYF
TGCAGCGTTGGAGGGGGGGCGACCTACGAGCAGTACTTC
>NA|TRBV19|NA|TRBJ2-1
CASSIGGLAPYNEQFF
TGTGCCAGTAGTATAGGAGGGCTAGCCCCCTACAATGAGCAGTTCTTC
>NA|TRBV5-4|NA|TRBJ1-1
CASYTQRGGQGLNTEAFF
TGTGCCAGCTATACACAGCGGGGGGGGCAGGGGCTGAACACTGAAGCTTTCTTT
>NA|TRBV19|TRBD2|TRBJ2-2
CASSMGSGSILGELFF
TGTGCCAGTAGTATGGGTAGCGGGAGTATCCTCGGGGAGCTGTTTTTT
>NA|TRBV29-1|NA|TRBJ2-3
CSVEFGRGSTDTQYF
TGCAGCGTTGAATTCGGCAGGGGAAGCACAGATACGCAGTATTTT
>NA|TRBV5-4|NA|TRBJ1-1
CASSLQSYTEAFF
TGTGCCAGCAGCTTGCAGTCTTACACTGAAGCTTTCTTT
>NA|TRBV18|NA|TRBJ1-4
CASSPNPGGTENEKLFF
TGTGCCAGCTCACCTAACCCGGGGGGGACGGAAAATGAAAAACTGTTTTTT
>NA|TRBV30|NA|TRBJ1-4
CAWSSGHEKLFF
TGTGCCTGGTCCTCTGGCCATGAAAAACTGTTTTTT
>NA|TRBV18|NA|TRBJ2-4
CASSQDDGNIQYF
TGTGCCAGCTCCCAGGATGATGGTAACATTCAGTACTTC
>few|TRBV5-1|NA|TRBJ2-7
CASSLSGVEQYF
TGCGCCAGCAGCTTGTCAGGGGTTGAGCAGTACTTC
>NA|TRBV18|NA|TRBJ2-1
CASSPPRVYNEQFF
TGTGCCAGCTCACCACCGCGGGTCTACAATGAGCAGTTCTTC
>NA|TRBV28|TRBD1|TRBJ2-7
CASTPGTGDYEQYF
TGTGCCAGCACCCCCGGGACAGGGGACTACGAGCAGTACTTC